This T cell receptor beta chain comes out of a study of CD8+ T cells in alopecia areata. For the study at large: Severity scoring for treated patients was based on the percentage of affected scalp area. Points from the study as a whole: Tofacitinib significantly reduced both scalp clonality and expanded CD8+ clones among the top 100. Lesional tissue from the scalp (especially in alopecia totalis/universalis) showed higher clonality than normal scalp.

Reverse transcription of extracted RNA yielded cDNA, which provided the sequencing template. Profiled with immunoSEQ multiplex PCR; TCRdb holds only in-frame clones, not every one. The sample has approximately 1,300 clones, around 80% seen once; the top ten hold roughly a tenth. Points on this clone: Antigen unknown.

Treatment: oral pan-JAK inhibitor, 5-10 mg twice daily. Researchers gathered lesional scalp punch biopsies and peripheral blood from patients with alopecia areata. Germline trimming cut 11 bases from V and 0 bases from J; bases unmatched to any gene: 7. The CDR3 runs to 14 residues. CDR1 and CDR2 from the germline V gene are ENHRY and SYGVKD. Sequencing was performed on skin, taken at week 24, from a patient treated with tofacitinib. The TCR originated in a human donor with alopecia areata. The genes are TRBV10-3 and TRBJ2-1; 7 nucleotides align to TRBD1. CDR3: CAAQQGPSYNEQFF. CDR3 nucleotide sequence: TGTGCCGCACAACAGGGGCCCTCCTACAATGAGCAGTTCTTC.